The entry that follows covers one TCR beta chain sequence. This clonotype was seen a few times. What antigen it recognizes has not been identified. The input lacks base qualities; no much larger clone sits a single base away. TCRdb lists the instrument as Illumina NovaSeq 6000. TCRalpha and TCRbeta cDNA libraries were constructed by 5'RACE with constant-segment primers, with sample barcodes and unique molecular identifiers being introduced. Trizol reagent was used to extract RNA from every sample. Amplification of the libraries took two PCR steps, and the second step added a second sample barcode plus Illumina TruSeq adapters. Sequencing of the libraries was done on an Illumina NovaSeq, producing 2 x 150 bp paired-end reads. The paper's data handling went like this. Demultiplexing of reads and collapsing into UMI-guided consensus sequences were performed with migec v1.2.7. Using mixcr v2.1.11, the UMI consensuses were aligned to TRA and TRB V and J templates and assembled into clonotypes. Clonotypes were classified as expanded or contracted when called significant by both edgeR and NoisET, with noise models trained on biological replicates. edgeR calls used a false discovery rate-adjusted p below 0.01 and a log2 fold-change threshold of 1. PCA with hierarchical clustering of max-normalized trajectories of the 1000 most abundant clonotypes was used as exploratory dynamics analysis. Each responding clone was given a CD4 or CD8 phenotype based on the CD4+ and CD8+ repertoires, which had been sequenced separately. In-frame beta chains were kept once TCRdb had trimmed the public reads at Q25 with fastp and called clones with MiXCR. Rows are unified per CDR3 protein, each entry keeping the most common DNA and genes. The V and J calls and clone size are TCRdb's, not the authors'. Across this sample there are about 350,000 distinct CDR3 sequences, with about 13% seen only once. The ten biggest clones cover 22% of the sample.

Ficoll-Paque density gradient centrifugation was the method used to isolate PBMCs. This sample is part of a study of T-cell memory formation after mild COVID-19 (dated by TCRdb to the early 2020s). Regarding the study in general: Most TCR sequence clusters were specific to one of the two donors. Longitudinal TCRalpha and TCRbeta repertoire sequencing tracked T-cell clones expanding and contracting after mild COVID-19 in two donors. Two young, previously healthy adult volunteers, one female and one male, were included in the cohort. What the authors observed across the whole study: Contracting CD4+ clones appeared mostly in the CM and EM memory subsets, whereas CD8+ clones were enriched in EMRA. The second-wave clones that peaked on day 37 were not confirmed to be SARS-CoV-2 specific. Clones contracting from day 15 to 85 had balanced CD4/CD8 phenotypes, while a second wave expanding from day 15 to 37 was biased towards CD4+. The study included only a couple of mild cases, and larger cohorts that include severe cases with pre-infection samples were judged to be necessary. Some responding clones were detected in pre-infection memory, suggesting pre-existing cross-reactive memory T cells joined the SARS-CoV-2 response.

CDR1 is given as SNHLY and CDR2 as FYNNEI, both from the germline V gene. V is shortened by 0 bases, J by 7 bases, and the region joining them spans 12 bases. Measured from the cysteine to the phenylalanine, the CDR3 is 14 residues long. Here the CDR3 DNA is all that survives: 42 bases in frame from base 1. Sequenced: PBMCs or a T cell subset sorted from them (not recorded which). The chain employs TRBV2 and TRBJ2-5, and possibly TRBD1, on 6 matching bases. This clonotype originated in a man younger than 30 who had mild COVID-19 (a few samples of this study predate the infection). The sample titles of this study are shuffled in the database, so cell type and time point are left out; the donor was told from shared clones. Here the CDR3 is given as CASSEASVRGTQYF. The bases are TGTGCCAGCAGTGAAGCTTCGGTCAGGGGGACCCAGTACTTC.